This TCR beta chain comes out of a study of cytomegalovirus exposure and HLA in healthy donors. Study-wide results and limits: Further analysis, carried out later, found HLA-associated TCR beta chains more clonally expanded than equally common other chains.

V was pared by 4 bases and J by 0 bases, with 15 bases of the junction left unmatched. Germline V CDR1 and CDR2: MNHNS, SASEGT. The CDR3 sequence is 19 residues long. In the case of this clone: Antigen: not known.

PCR amplification relied on 60 Vbeta primers (plus 13 Jbeta primers). Some clones are missing from TCRdb's copy, which holds only in-frame ones; the method was immunoSEQ multiplex PCR. The sample consists of almost 200,000 clones, over 75% of them appearing once. This chain connects TRBV6-1 to TRBJ2-1; 7 bases agree with TRBD2. This receptor was obtained from a woman in her fifties or sixties in good health and CMV-seronegative. Sequencing input: PBMCs. CDR3 region: CASSGLLGGRTYSYNEQFF. DNA for the CDR3: TGTGCCAGCAGTGGGTTACTAGGCGGGAGAACCTACTCCTACAATGAGCAGTTCTTC.